The sequence of this T cell receptor beta chain was determined in a study of blood T cell repertoires in COVID-19. Study summary: Material from acute and convalescent COVID-19 was sourced from the United States, Italy and Spain.

This clone was seen once. Per the original methods: Reference gene primers were amplified, and this amplification served to estimate nucleated cell counts. Measured with immunoSEQ multiplex PCR; TCRdb has only the in-frame clones, and not every one. V and J calls and clone size follow that table, whereas D and trimming were derived from the DNA. The sample records about 250,000 clones, 86% being singletons. The CDR3 is 13 amino acids. Losses at the gene ends were 9 bases for V and 2 bases for J; bases not matched to a gene: 6. Germline assignment: CDR1 MNHEY and CDR2 SVGAGI. This clonotype was sampled from an older woman who had recovered from COVID-19. The V call is TRBV6-5, the J call TRBJ2-7, with 8 bases that match TRBD2. Source material: peripheral blood. The CDR3 nucleotides read TGTGCCAGGAAGCGGGGGTTTGCCTACGAGCAGTACTTC. It yields the protein CARKRGFAYEQYF.